This TCR beta chain was sequenced in a study of shared clonotypes between healthy human individuals (dated by TCRdb to about 2020). Notes on the research overall: A couple of women and three men aged 18 to 49 years were included in the cohort. Libraries were prepared and TCR repertoires were sequenced by different laboratories using diverse techniques, in order to increase sequencing depth and limit assay-specific biases. Blood TCR repertoires of roughly five healthy adults were deeply sequenced to estimate repertoire size and the extent of clonotype sharing between individuals. Per donor, leukapheresis produced somewhere between about 0.94 and 9 billion PBMCs.

Comment on this clone: Its recognized antigen is unknown. No per-base quality is available; no much larger clone lies one base away.

V ends up 4 bases short and J 5 bases short, with an unmatched junction base count of 18. The CDR3, cysteine through phenylalanine, is 19 amino acids long. The sequence is cut down to CDR3 DNA, 57 bases in frame from base 1. The germline V gene specifies SGHTA as CDR1 and FQGNSA as CDR2. Using the deep immunoSEQ assay, multiplex PCR amplified TCR CDR3 regions from genomic DNA. Extracted genomic DNA from each cell subset was spread evenly across all wells of several immunoSEQ 96-well plates, with each plate serving as a replicate. For unsorted PBMC, 300 ng of genomic DNA, equivalent to about 32,000 T cell genomes, went into each replicate PCR. Ten immunoSEQ deep assay plates were used to sequence the unsorted PBMC genomic DNA. Purified libraries were measured with a Qubit 3.0 fluorometer, size-checked on a Bioanalyzer 2100, and measured again with the KAPA Library Quantification kit. Each immunoSEQ 96-well plate was sequenced on its own single-read 150-cycle Illumina NextSeq 550 flow cell. Concerning the study's data processing: The immunoSEQ output contained only junctional sequences without quality scores, so filtering could not match that applied to full-length reads. To assign V/J genes and CDR3, sequences were annotated against IMGT germline references using PyIR, a Python wrapper for IgBLAST v1.9. Reads with weak V/J assignments (E-value above 1e-6), missing CDR3, stop codons, out-of-frame junctions, or ambiguous translated residues were removed. V3J clonotypes were defined as sequences sharing the same inferred V gene, J gene, and CDR3 amino acid sequence. Percentage overlap between repertoires was computed as shared unique clonotypes divided by the size of the smaller repertoire. Three approaches were used to assess repertoire richness: RTK rarefaction, the Chao1 estimator, and Recon v2.1 estimates of unobserved clonotypes. TCRdb provides this immuneACCESS table in a form limited to in-frame rearrangements. Some clones are lacking; in checked studies, under half of them reflect an unresolved V gene, and why the rest are absent is not known. V, J and clone size derive from that table, while D and trimming were established from the DNA sequence. Counted in this sample were around 530,000 clones; around three quarters of them appeared once. The top ten hold more than 10% of the sample.

General findings and caveats noted by the study authors: Because the study included a small number of donors, the genetic and exposure-history diversity represented was limited. Sampling was restricted to blood, and TCR repertoires in tissue are likely to differ from TCR repertoires in blood. Based on pairwise subsampling, the degree of clonotype sharing among donors was expected to be affected by sequencing depth.

Healthy HIV-negative adults with no recently reported acute infections or vaccinations were included as donors. Only Caucasian adults living in Nashville, Tennessee, USA were represented among the donors. For unsorted samples, tens of millions of PBMCs were counted, and genomic DNA was extracted using the QIAamp DNA Blood Mini kit. Blood was collected by leukapheresis, and PBMCs were isolated by Ficoll-Histopaque density gradient centrifugation and then cryopreserved in liquid nitrogen vapor phase. Sequencing used PBMCs. The sequence was obtained from a middle-aged woman in good health. Some clones in this sample may be carry-over from other donors' samples. The V gene is TRBV7-2 and the J gene is TRBJ2-5; 11 of the junction bases match TRBD2. The CDR3 region: CASSSQLGLAGGFVETQYF. DNA sequence: TGTGCCAGCAGCTCCCAATTAGGGCTAGCGGGAGGATTTGTGGAGACCCAGTACTTC.